These 8 T cell receptor beta chains originate from one sample sequenced in a study of blood T cell repertoires in COVID-19. Clones were sequenced by immunoSEQ multiplex PCR, and TCRdb holds only the in-frame ones, with some missing. The sample yields roughly 150,000 clones, 80% seen once. The sequenced sample consisted of PBMCs or T cells enriched from blood (not recorded which). The origin of the receptors is a woman aged 55-69 years who had recovered from COVID-19.

The chain employs TRBV9 and TRBJ2-7; a possible D gene is TRBD1 (5 bases). V lost 4 bases, J lost 0 bases, and 11 bases lay in between. Looked up from germline, CDR1 is SGDLS and CDR2 is YYNGEE. The CDR3 is 14 residues long. CDR3 DNA: TGTGCCAGCAGCCCCCGACAGCTCTCCTACGAGCAGTACTTC. This codes for CASSPRQLSYEQYF.

The V and J genes are TRBV5-1 and TRBJ2-3, with 9 bases aligning to TRBD2. V dropped 4 bases and J dropped 4; count of bases not matched to a gene: 10. There are 16 residues in the CDR3. Germline values: CDR1 SGHRS, CDR2 YFSETQ. The CDR3 here is CASSAAASGASDTQYF. As DNA, the CDR3 is TGCGCCAGCAGCGCCGCAGCTAGCGGGGCGTCAGATACGCAGTATTTT.

The V gene is TRBV27, the J gene TRBJ2-3; TRBD2 agrees at 8 bases. V trimming: 4 bases; J trimming: 1 base; junction bases outside the gene matches: 10. Germline V gene sequence: CDR1 MNHEY, CDR2 SMNVEV (reference sequence). This CDR3 spans 17 amino acids. The chain's CDR3 is CASSSAGGRGGTDTQYF. The CDR3 DNA is TGTGCCAGCAGTTCCGCCGGTGGGCGGGGGGGCACAGATACGCAGTATTTT.

This chain uses TRBV19 with TRBJ2-1; no definite D call. Per the germline V gene, CDR1 is LNHDA and CDR2 is SQIVND (reference sequence). The CDR3 is made up of 15 amino acids. Trimming left V 3 bases short and J 1 base short, with 10 bases between. The CDR3 loop is CASSITSISYNEQFF. The CDR3 bases are TGTGCCAGTAGTATTACAAGTATATCCTACAATGAGCAGTTCTTC.

This chain uses TRBV6-4 with TRBJ2-7; tentative D call: TRBD2 (5 bases). Trimming shortened V by 8 bases and J by 3 bases, and 20 bases separated the two germline ends. The length of the CDR3 is 15 residues. Germline CDR1 reads MRHNA; CDR2 reads SNTAGT. The CDR3 loop is CASLFRRGKGYEQYF. The CDR3 DNA reads TGTGCCAGCCTTTTTCGCCGGGGAAAAGGCTACGAGCAGTACTTC.

The rearrangement links TRBV19 to TRBJ1-1; 7 bases match TRBD1. Per germline, CDR1 LNHDA and CDR2 SQIVND (reference sequence). Unmatched junction bases numbered 7, after V lost 9 bases and J lost 6 bases. The CDR3 covers 12 residues. CDR3 in DNA: TGTGCCAGCAGGGGGATGAGGCCTGAAGCTTTCTTT. Its protein is CASRGMRPEAFF.

The V call is TRBV5-1, the J call TRBJ2-7, with D possibly matching TRBD1 (5 bases). CDR1 is SGHRS, CDR2 YFSETQ, per germline. V was pared by 4 bases and J by 1 base, with 12 bases between. The CDR3 length is 14 residues. As DNA, the CDR3 is TGCGCCAGCAGCGTGAGACAGTTTTCCTACGAGCAGTACTTC. Translation gives CASSVRQFSYEQYF.

The V call is TRBV4-1, the J call TRBJ1-1; 8 bases line up with TRBD1. The V segment lost 0 bases and the J segment 11 bases; nucleotides outside the gene matches: 8. This CDR3 has 14 amino acids. Germline V gene data show CDR1 as MGHRA and CDR2 as YSYEKL. The CDR3 DNA sequence: TGCGCCAGCAGCCAAGAAGCGGGACAGGTTACGGCTTTCTTT. Encoded protein: CASSQEAGQVTAFF.